Listed below are T cell receptor beta chains from one sample, sequenced in a study of early T cells in non-severe SARS-CoV-2 infection. TCRdb passed the 5' RACE reads through MiXCR, listing each CDR3 protein once. The sample contains just under 30,000 distinct CDR3 sequences, roughly 5% of which appear only once. Source material: whole blood. The origin of the receptors is an adult who was a healthcare worker with PCR-confirmed SARS-CoV-2 infection or an uninfected control (not recorded which). The CDR3 runs from the conserved cysteine through the conserved F or W. Fields, in order: J gene, clone size, D gene, V gene, CDR3 DNA, CDR3 protein. The D gene is left open where the match is weak. Some rows mark clone size as missing; the rest say once, few, many or name a class of expanded clone.

j_call: TRBJ2-6
clone_size: many
d_call: NA
v_call: TRBV7-9
cdr3_nt: TGTGCCAGCAGCACCTCTGGGGCCAACGTCCTGACTTTC
cdr3_aa: CASSTSGANVLTF

j_call: TRBJ2-1
clone_size: many
d_call: TRBD2
v_call: TRBV5-1
cdr3_nt: TGCGCCAGCAGCTCCGGACTAGCGGGGGTGAGGAGGTCCTACAATGAGCAGTTCTTC
cdr3_aa: CASSSGLAGVRRSYNEQFF

j_call: TRBJ2-3
clone_size: few
d_call: TRBD2
v_call: TRBV20-1
cdr3_nt: TGCAGTGCCAAGAGGGTAGCGGGGGGATCCACAGATACGCAGTATTTT
cdr3_aa: CSAKRVAGGSTDTQYF

j_call: TRBJ2-6
clone_size: many
d_call: NA
v_call: TRBV6-1
cdr3_nt: TGTGCCAGCAGTGCCGGACTGAGCTCTGGGGCCAACGTCCTGACTTTC
cdr3_aa: CASSAGLSSGANVLTF

j_call: TRBJ1-1
clone_size: many
d_call: NA
v_call: TRBV5-4
cdr3_nt: TGTGCCAGCAGCTCTCGGGACACTGAAGCTTTCTTT
cdr3_aa: CASSSRDTEAFF

j_call: TRBJ1-1
clone_size: many
d_call: NA
v_call: TRBV29-1
cdr3_nt: TGCAGCGTTGAGGGGGGTACTGGAGAAGCTTTCTTT
cdr3_aa: CSVEGGTGEAFF

j_call: TRBJ2-1
clone_size: NA
d_call: TRBD2
v_call: TRBV6-4
cdr3_nt: TGTGCCAGCAGTGGAACTAGCGGGGGCGTTGGGAGGAATGAGCAGTTCTTC
cdr3_aa: CASSGTSGGVGRNEQFF

j_call: TRBJ1-1
clone_size: many
d_call: NA
v_call: TRBV24-1
cdr3_nt: TGTGCCACCAGTGACCCTCGGGAGAGGGCGTTTACTGAAGCTTTCTTT
cdr3_aa: CATSDPRERAFTEAFF

j_call: TRBJ2-7
clone_size: many
d_call: TRBD2
v_call: TRBV20-1
cdr3_nt: TGCAGTGCTAGGGATTTCACTAGCGGATACTACGAGCAGTACTTC
cdr3_aa: CSARDFTSGYYEQYF

j_call: TRBJ1-4
clone_size: many
d_call: NA
v_call: TRBV12-2
cdr3_nt: TGTGCAAGTCGCTTAGTGTCCGTGGGTGAAAAACTGTTTTTT
cdr3_aa: CASRLVSVGEKLFF

j_call: TRBJ1-2
clone_size: NA
d_call: NA
v_call: TRBV6-5
cdr3_nt: TGTGCCAGCAGTTACGGGTCCCACTATGGCTACACCTTC
cdr3_aa: CASSYGSHYGYTF

j_call: TRBJ2-1
clone_size: NA
d_call: TRBD2
v_call: TRBV20-1
cdr3_nt: TGCAGTGCTCCGCGGGGGGACGCCTACAATGAGCAGTTCTTC
cdr3_aa: CSAPRGDAYNEQFF

j_call: TRBJ2-1
clone_size: many
d_call: NA
v_call: TRBV20-1
cdr3_nt: TGCAGTGCTAGCCCCCTAGCGTCCTCCTACAATGAGCAGTTCTTC
cdr3_aa: CSASPLASSYNEQFF